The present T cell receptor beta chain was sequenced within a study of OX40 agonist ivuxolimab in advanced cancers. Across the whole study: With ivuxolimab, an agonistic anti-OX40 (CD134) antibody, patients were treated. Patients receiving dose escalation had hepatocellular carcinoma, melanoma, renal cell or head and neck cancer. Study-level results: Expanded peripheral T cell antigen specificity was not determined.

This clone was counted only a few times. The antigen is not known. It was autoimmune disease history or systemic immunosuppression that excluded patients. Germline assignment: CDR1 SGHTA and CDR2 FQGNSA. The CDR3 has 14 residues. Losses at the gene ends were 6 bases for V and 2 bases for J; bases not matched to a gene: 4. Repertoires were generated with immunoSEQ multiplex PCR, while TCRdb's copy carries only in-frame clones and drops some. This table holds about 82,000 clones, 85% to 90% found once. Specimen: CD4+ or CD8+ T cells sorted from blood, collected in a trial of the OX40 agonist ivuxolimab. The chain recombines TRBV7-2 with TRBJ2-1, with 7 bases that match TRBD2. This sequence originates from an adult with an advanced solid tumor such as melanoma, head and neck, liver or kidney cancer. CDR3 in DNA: TGTGCCAGCAGAACGCTAGCGGCCTACAATGAGCAGTTCTTC. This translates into CASRTLAAYNEQFF.